A single sample is the source of the 23 T cell receptor beta chains below, sequenced in a study of Ad26.COV2.S vaccination and SARS-CoV-2 variants. The treatment: over 15 received Ad26.COV2.S at low or high dose, single or two shots; 5 received placebo; per-sample allocation not given. Day 63 following the first vaccine or placebo injection was when the samples were taken. Sequencing used immunoSEQ multiplex PCR; TCRdb keeps in-frame clones, though not all of them. This sample carries about 480,000 clones, roughly 85% of them seen once, and the ten largest clones take around 13%. The sample consisted of peripheral blood, taken in a trial of Ad26.COV2.S vaccine versus placebo. These receptor sequences come from a person between 18 and 65 years old who received the Ad26.COV2.S COVID-19 vaccine or a placebo.

J is TRBJ1-1 and V is TRBV12-3 or TRBV12-4; D gene unclear. This CDR3 is built from 13 residues. V gave up 10 bases and J gave up 3 bases, with 15 bases separating them. The CDR3 DNA reads as TGTGCCACCCGAAGGCAGGTATACACTGAAGCTTTCTTT. It translates to CATRRQVYTEAFF.

The chain uses TRBV4-3 and TRBJ2-3; 7 bases align to TRBD2. Unmatched junction bases numbered 5, after V lost 3 bases and J lost 2 bases. This CDR3 has 15 residues. The germline V gene has CDR1 LGHNA and CDR2 YSLEER. In nucleotides, the CDR3 is TGCGCCAGCAGCCAGGGACTAAACCCCACAGATACGCAGTATTTT. It translates to CASSQGLNPTDTQYF.

The chain couples TRBV15 to TRBJ1-1, with 7 positions matching TRBD1. Germline CDR1 LNHNV, CDR2 YYDKDF (reference sequence). Trimming took 8 bases from V and 1 from J; bases not matched to a gene: 4. The CDR3 contains 13 residues. The CDR3 bases are TGTGCCACCGGACAGGAAAAGAACACTGAAGCTTTCTTT. It encodes CATGQEKNTEAFF.

In regard to this clone: An end of the junction does not agree with germline; a read error may underlie this. The chain couples TRBV18 to TRBJ2-2; D is uncertain. The V gene's germline CDR1 is KGHSH and CDR2 LQKENI. This CDR3 is built from 15 residues. The CDR3 DNA follows: TGTGCCAGCTCCGTGTCAGGCTCGAAAACCGGGGAGCTGTTTTTT. Protein product: CASSVSGSKTGELFF. Full variable domain (missing parts from reference TRBV18 and TRBJ2-2): NAGVMQNPRHLVRRRGQEARLRCSPMKGHSHVYWYRQLPEEGLKFMVYLQKENIIDESGMPKERFSAEFPKEGPSILRIQQVVRGDSAAYFCASSVSGSKTGELFFGEGSRLTVL.

This clone was found many times. CDR3 sequence reads: CSVMTGANTEAFF. As DNA, the CDR3 is TGCAGCGTTATGACAGGGGCAAACACTGAAGCTTTCTTT. The gene calls are TRBV29-1 and TRBJ1-1, with 8 bases matching TRBD1. CDR1 is SQVTM and CDR2 is ANQGSEA in the germline V gene. The CDR3 has 13 amino acids. J gave up 2 bases and V 5 bases, and 4 bases lay outside the gene matches.

This rearrangement joins TRBV6-5 to TRBJ1-1; D gene unclear. The germline V gene has CDR1 MNHEY and CDR2 SVGAGI. The CDR3 contains 13 residues. V gave up 9 bases and J gave up 0 bases, with 11 bases separating them. CDR3 sequence: CARNGGVNTEAFF. In nucleotides, the CDR3 is TGTGCCAGGAACGGCGGGGTGAACACTGAAGCTTTCTTT.

J is TRBJ1-4 and V is TRBV7-2, with 7 positions matching TRBD1. Germline trimming cut 4 bases from V and 7 bases from J; bases unmatched to any gene: 3. The germline gives CDR1 SGHTA, CDR2 FQGNSA. CDR3 length equals 13 residues. CDR3 bases: TGTGCCAGCAGCTCAGGGGACAGTGAAAAACTGTTTTTT. Its translation is CASSSGDSEKLFF. Full variable domain (missing parts from reference TRBV7-2 and TRBJ1-4): GAGVSQSPSNKVTEKGKDVELRCDPISGHTALYWYRQSLGQGLEFLIYFQGNSAPDKSGLPSDRFSAERTGGSVSTLTIQRTQQEDSAVYLCASSSGDSEKLFFGSGTQLSVL.

The chain uses TRBV19 and TRBJ2-1; unclear D gene. The length of the CDR3 is 15 residues. CDR1 LNHDA and CDR2 SQIVND come from the germline V gene (reference sequence). V dropped 1 base and J dropped 3 bases, with 10 bases sitting between them. As DNA, the CDR3 is TGTGCCAGTAGTATAGTCGGTGGGGACTACAATGAGCAGTTCTTC. It translates to CASSIVGGDYNEQFF.

V usage is TRBV7-9 and J usage is TRBJ2-1; TRBD2 might be the D (5 bases). The CDR3 is made up of 18 amino acids. Germline V lookup: CDR1 SEHNR, CDR2 FQNEAQ (reference sequence). The V and J ends lost 5 bases and 1 base respectively, with 21 bases between them. The CDR3 DNA follows: TGTGCCAGCAGCCCCCCCCTACGGGATAGTTCGTCCTACAATGAGCAGTTCTTC. Its protein product is CASSPPLRDSSSYNEQFF.

The V call is TRBV7-3, the J call TRBJ2-2, with 8 bases that match TRBD2. V lost 4 bases, J lost 3 bases, and 4 bases stayed unmatched. The germline CDR1 and CDR2 sequences are SGHTA and FQGTGA. The CDR3 has 15 residues. CDR3 region: CASSSKRGYTGELFF. The CDR3 bases are TGTGCCAGCAGCTCGAAGCGGGGGTACACCGGGGAGCTGTTTTTT.

This clone was seen ten or more times. A read error may account for a junction end that differs from germline. V is TRBV19 and J is TRBJ2-7; TRBD2 matches at 12 bases. Germline V gene data show CDR1 as LNHDA and CDR2 as SQIVND (reference sequence). The CDR3 is 14 residues long. This CDR3 is CASARTSGIYGQYF. DNA of the CDR3: TGTGCCAGTGCCAGGACTAGCGGGATATACGGGCAGTACTTC.

This clone occurred a few times. The sample contains more than one DNA sequence encoding this CDR3. The V and J genes are TRBV5-6 and TRBJ2-7; D is uncertain. Germline values: CDR1 SGHDT, CDR2 YYEEEE. This CDR3 is built from 13 residues. Deletions cut 1 base from V and 3 bases from J, with 8 bases between. As DNA, the CDR3 is TGTGCCAGCAGCTTGCCACTTAGCTACGAGCAGTACTTC. Translating gives CASSLPLSYEQYF.

The chain recombines TRBV6-1 with TRBJ1-5; D not resolved. V lost 2 bases, J lost 0 bases, and 8 bases lay in between. Germline V gene lookup returns CDR1 MNHNS and CDR2 SASEGT. This CDR3 has 15 amino acids. The chain's CDR3 is CASSEMGYSNQPQHF. Here the CDR3 DNA reads TGTGCCAGCAGTGAAATGGGCTATAGCAATCAGCCCCAGCATTTT.

V gene TRBV7-9 combines with J gene TRBJ2-2; tentative D call: TRBD2 (5 bases). V shed 5 bases and J shed 0 bases, with 13 bases lying between them. The CDR3 contains 16 residues. In germline, CDR1 is SEHNR, CDR2 FQNEAQ (reference sequence). In DNA, the CDR3 is TGTGCCAGCAGCCCTCCACTAGGATCGAACACCGGGGAGCTGTTTTTT. Protein sequence: CASSPPLGSNTGELFF.

The gene calls are TRBV4-2 and TRBJ2-2; unclear D gene. CDR1 and CDR2 from the germline V gene are LGHNA and YNFKEQ. Trimming stripped 4 bases from V and 8 bases from J, with 8 bases between. The CDR3 runs to 12 residues. CDR3 in amino acids: CASSPTRGELFF. The DNA for the CDR3 is TGTGCCAGCAGCCCGACGAGGGGGGAGCTGTTTTTT.

The rearrangement uses TRBV6-2 or TRBV6-3 and TRBJ2-7; 9 nucleotides align to TRBD1. V was pared by 5 bases and J by 3 bases, with 11 bases of the junction left unmatched. Germline CDR1 reads MNHEY; CDR2 reads SVGEGT. The CDR3 is 16 residues long. Here the CDR3 reads CASSRLDRGLNYEQYF. The CDR3, as DNA: TGTGCCAGCAGTCGGTTGGACAGGGGCCTGAACTACGAGCAGTACTTC.

The DNA of the CDR3 is TGTGCCACCAGTGACCAGGGAGCAACTCAGCCCCAGCATTTT. Residues: CATSDQGATQPQHF. The genes are TRBV24-1 and TRBJ1-5; tentatively, D is TRBD1 (5 bases). This CDR3 contains 14 residues. The ends were cut back, 4 bases at V and 6 bases at J, with 12 bases in the middle. Germline V gene sequence: CDR1 KGHDR, CDR2 SFDVKD.

The chain employs TRBV25-1 and TRBJ2-2, with 8 bases aligning to TRBD2. Germline V lookup: CDR1 MGHDK, CDR2 SYGVNS. This CDR3 spans 15 amino acids. Trimming cost V 4 bases and J 4 bases; bases outside gene matches: 5. Here the CDR3 reads CASSGPGGLTGELFF. CDR3 in DNA: TGTGCCAGCAGTGGCCCGGGGGGGCTCACCGGGGAGCTGTTTTTT.

J is TRBJ1-2 and V is TRBV7-2, with 8 positions matching TRBD1. The germline gives CDR1 SGHTA, CDR2 FQGNSA. The CDR3 runs to 14 residues. With 5 bases clipped from V and 3 bases from J, the junction kept 5 bases outside the gene matches. The CDR3 here is CASSLQGVDYGYTF. Here the CDR3 DNA reads TGTGCCAGCAGCCTACAGGGGGTTGACTATGGCTACACCTTC. Based on the CDR3 plus reference TRBV7-2 and TRBJ1-2, the full variable domain is GAGVSQSPSNKVTEKGKDVELRCDPISGHTALYWYRQSLGQGLEFLIYFQGNSAPDKSGLPSDRFSAERTGGSVSTLTIQRTQQEDSAVYLCASSLQGVDYGYTFGSGTRLTVV.

This chain uses TRBV27 with TRBJ1-3; 7 bases are a match to TRBD1. The ends lost 2 bases at V and 0 bases at J; junction bases unmatched: 7. This CDR3 comprises 17 residues. The germline V gene has CDR1 MNHEY and CDR2 SMNVEV (reference sequence). This CDR3 is CASSLRGQPISGNTIYF. In DNA form, the CDR3 reads TGTGCCAGCAGTTTAAGGGGACAGCCGATCTCTGGAAACACCATATATTTT.

The chain is built from TRBV6-6 and TRBJ2-7; D may be TRBD1 (6 bases). CDR3 size: 14 residues. V lost 5 bases to trimming and J lost 5 bases, with 16 bases between them. In germline, CDR1 is MNHNY, CDR2 SVGAGI (reference sequence). The CDR3, as DNA: TGTGCCAGCAGTGCGGACAGTTTTCGAAACGAGCAGTACTTC. The encoded protein is CASSADSFRNEQYF.

The chain has TRBV14 and TRBJ2-1; TRBD2 agrees at 8 bases. Germline-derived CDR1 and CDR2 are SGHDN and FVKESK. J was trimmed by 4 bases and V by 1 base; bases with no gene match: 12. This CDR3 has 18 residues. CDR3 nucleotide sequence: TGTGCCAGCAGCCAAGGGGACCGACTAGCGTTTATGTACAATGAGCAGTTCTTC. This translates into CASSQGDRLAFMYNEQFF. The complete variable domain, with remaining parts taken from reference TRBV14 and TRBJ2-1, reads EAGVTQFPSHSVIEKGQTVTLRCDPISGHDNLYWYRRVMGKEIKFLLHFVKESKQDESGMPNNRFLAERTGGTYSTLKVQPAELEDSGVYFCASSQGDRLAFMYNEQFFGPGTRLTVL.

This sequence joins TRBV5-8 and TRBJ2-2, with 14 bases that match TRBD2. The CDR3 length is 19 residues. The V segment lost 0 bases and the J segment 5 bases; nucleotides outside the gene matches: 9. Germline CDR1 SGHTS, CDR2 YDEGEE. The CDR3 DNA reads TGTGCCAGCAGCTTGGCCGGACTAGCGGGAGGAATGGGTACCGGGGAGCTGTTTTTT. Amino acids: CASSLAGLAGGMGTGELFF.